A single sample gave rise to the 19 T cell receptor beta chains below, sequenced in a study of tumor-infiltrating lymphocytes in localized non-small cell lung cancer. The data were produced by immunoSEQ multiplex PCR, yet TCRdb's version contains in-frame clones alone and is incomplete. Here the sample spans about 16,000 clones, 65% to 85% being singletons. The sequencing input was lung tumor tissue. These receptors came from a human donor with non-small cell lung cancer.

This clone was seen once. CDR3 loop: CASSFRQLDTQYF. The CDR3 DNA follows: TGTGCCAGCAGCTTCCGACAGTTAGATACGCAGTATTTT. J is TRBJ2-3 and V is TRBV7-2; tentative D call: TRBD1 (5 bases). This CDR3 has 13 residues. V lost 3 bases and J 5 bases, leaving 9 bases between the germline ends. The germline gives CDR1 SGHTA, CDR2 FQGNSA.

The V and J genes are TRBV7-2 and TRBJ2-1; 7 bases fit TRBD1. CDR1 and CDR2 (germline): SGHTA, FQGNSA. The CDR3 loop spans 16 amino acids. The V and J ends lost 3 bases and 1 base, in that order; junction bases with no gene match: 6. The CDR3 loop reads CASSFTGTASYNEQFF. The DNA of the CDR3 is TGTGCCAGCAGCTTCACCGGGACAGCATCCTACAATGAGCAGTTCTTC.

The chain has TRBV10-1 and TRBJ2-2, with D hard to call. Trimming took off 4 bases at V and 7 bases at J, with 13 bases between the two ends. Germline CDR1 and CDR2: WNHNN and SYGVQD (reference sequence). The length of the CDR3 is 14 residues. DNA for the CDR3: TGCGCCAGCAGTGCAGTACCAACGAGCGGGGAGCTGTTTTTT. Residues: CASSAVPTSGELFF.

The chain couples TRBV9 to TRBJ2-5; D gene ambiguous. V was pared by 2 bases and J by 1 base, with 12 bases between. The CDR3 has 15 amino acids. The germline V gene encodes CDR1 SGDLS and CDR2 YYNGEE. The chain's CDR3 is CASSVGRRVQETQYF. As DNA, the CDR3 is TGTGCCAGCAGCGTCGGAAGACGCGTCCAAGAGACCCAGTACTTC.

The V gene is TRBV6-5, the J gene TRBJ2-7; TRBD1 might be the D (6 bases). V was shortened by 7 bases and J by 0 bases, with 13 bases between the two germline ends. Germline CDR1 is MNHEY and CDR2 is SVGAGI. The CDR3 is made up of 14 amino acids. The CDR3 region is CASMRTAVSYEQYF. CDR3 in DNA: TGTGCCAGCATGAGGACAGCGGTCTCCTACGAGCAGTACTTC.

The chain links TRBV19 to TRBJ2-5, with 10 bases aligning to TRBD1. CDR1 is LNHDA and CDR2 is SQIVND in the germline V gene (reference sequence). V lost 5 bases and J lost 4; bases outside the gene matches: 7. This CDR3 has 15 residues. The CDR3 sequence: CASSSQTGGRETQYF. CDR3 coding DNA: TGTGCCAGTAGTTCACAGACAGGGGGCCGAGAGACCCAGTACTTC.

There are a few counts of this clone. The chain's CDR3 is CASTTSGGSYEQYF. The CDR3 DNA reads TGCGCCAGCACGACTAGCGGGGGTTCCTACGAGCAGTACTTC. This chain links TRBV10-2 with TRBJ2-7, with 12 bases matching TRBD2. Looked up from germline, CDR1 is WSHSY and CDR2 is SAAADI. V was clipped by 7 bases and J by 1 base; unmatched bases: 2. This CDR3 contains 14 residues.

The chain is built from TRBV28 and TRBJ1-2, with D possibly TRBD1 on 6 matching bases. The ends were cut back, 2 bases at V and 5 bases at J, with 15 bases in the middle. This CDR3 has 15 amino acids. Germline V gene lookup returns CDR1 MDHEN and CDR2 SYDVKM. CDR3 amino acids: CASSLMGGGDYGYTF. CDR3 sequence (DNA): TGTGCCAGCAGTTTAATGGGGGGCGGAGATTATGGCTACACCTTC.

The chain uses TRBV21-1 and TRBJ2-7; the table assigns TRBD2, which was not confirmed against the DNA. TRBV21-1 is shown as a pseudogene. The CDR3 runs 12 residues. Here the CDR3 DNA reads TGTGCCAGGAGGGAGAACCTTTACGAGCAGTACTTC. Amino acid sequence: CARRENLYEQYF.

The chain couples TRBV5-1 to TRBJ1-1; possible D gene TRBD1, 5 bases. CDR3 length equals 14 residues. In germline, CDR1 is SGHRS, CDR2 YFSETQ. V gave up 4 bases and J gave up 1 base, with 11 bases separating them. CDR3 in amino acids: CASSPGQPNTEAFF. Here the CDR3 DNA reads TGCGCCAGCAGCCCCGGACAACCGAACACTGAAGCTTTCTTT.

CDR3 DNA sequence: TGTGCCAGCAACACGAGGGGAATCTCCTACAATGAGCAGTTCTTC. Residues: CASNTRGISYNEQFF. The J gene is TRBJ2-1, the V gene TRBV5-6, with D tentatively TRBD1 or TRBD2 (5 bases each). Looked up from germline, CDR1 is SGHDT and CDR2 is YYEEEE. Trimming stripped 6 bases from V and 0 bases from J, with 13 bases between. CDR3 length: 15 amino acids.

This clone has more than one count but fewer than ten. The V and J genes are TRBV28 and TRBJ1-5, with D perhaps matching TRBD1 (6 bases). In germline, CDR1 is MDHEN, CDR2 SYDVKM. The V gene lost 3 bases and the J gene lost 4 bases, with 16 bases spanning the gap. This CDR3 has 16 residues. The CDR3 coding sequence is TGTGCCAGCAGTTTTGGTGGGGGGGCGTCGAATCAGCCCCAGCATTTT. Amino acid sequence: CASSFGGGASNQPQHF.

The table lists this clone with a few counts. V is TRBV9 and J is TRBJ2-2; 10 nucleotides agree with TRBD2. The CDR3 has 15 residues. Germline V CDR1 and CDR2: SGDLS, YYNGEE. Trimming removed 5 bases from V and 4 bases from J; junction bases left unmatched: 5. Here the CDR3 reads CASSPSGSSTGELFF. CDR3 coding DNA: TGTGCCAGCAGTCCTAGCGGGAGCTCCACCGGGGAGCTGTTTTTT.

This chain connects TRBV2 to TRBJ1-1; no clear D gene. Germline V gene data show CDR1 as SNHLY and CDR2 as FYNNEI. V gave up 3 bases and J gave up 0 bases, with 11 bases separating them. The CDR3 is made up of 15 amino acids. The CDR3 protein is CASSEAERMNTEAFF. The CDR3 DNA reads TGTGCCAGCAGTGAGGCGGAGAGGATGAACACTGAAGCTTTCTTT.

This chain connects TRBV6-5 to TRBJ2-2, with D tentatively TRBD2 (6 bases). The CDR3 totals 15 residues. The germline gives CDR1 MNHEY, CDR2 SVGAGI. Trimming took off 4 bases at V and 2 bases at J, with 11 bases between the two ends. CDR3 DNA: TGTGCCAGCAGTTTGGGGACTCCTAACACCGGGGAGCTGTTTTTT. It codes for CASSLGTPNTGELFF.

V gene TRBV30 combines with J gene TRBJ2-7; 7 bases are a match to TRBD2. The length of the CDR3 is 15 residues. V trimming: 0 bases; J trimming: 3 bases; junction bases outside the gene matches: 8. Germline V CDR1 and CDR2: GTSNPN, SVGIG (reference sequence). The CDR3 loop reads CAWSVFLGGGYEQYF. DNA of the CDR3: TGTGCCTGGAGTGTATTTCTGGGCGGGGGCTACGAGCAGTACTTC.

CDR3 bases: TGTGCCAGCAGCTTACCCGCCGGGACTAGCGGGATAAAGAGCTCCTACGAGCAGTACTTC. This translates into CASSLPAGTSGIKSSYEQYF. The chain recombines TRBV7-8 with TRBJ2-7, with TRBD2 matching over 13 bases. The CDR3 spans 20 residues. V gave up 2 bases and J gave up 0 bases; unmatched junction bases: 13. CDR1 and CDR2 (germline): SGHVS, FQNEAQ.

This chain joins TRBV9 and TRBJ1-2; 12 nucleotides agree with TRBD1. The germline V gene has CDR1 SGDLS and CDR2 YYNGEE. This CDR3 has 15 amino acids. The ends lost 2 bases at V and 8 bases at J; junction bases unmatched: 7. The CDR3 DNA reads as TGTGCCAGCAGCGTTGGGGGGACAGGGGGCGTCGGCTACACCTTC. This encodes CASSVGGTGGVGYTF.

This clone appeared once. This rearrangement joins TRBV7-9 to TRBJ2-7; 8 bases are a match to TRBD1. CDR1 SEHNR and CDR2 FQNEAQ come from the germline V gene (reference sequence). The CDR3 contains 15 residues. V shed 1 base and J 7 bases; nucleotides not matched to a gene: 9. In nucleotides, the CDR3 is TGTGCCAGCAGCTTAGGGTCAGGGGGCGCGGAAGAGCAGTACTTC. Translated: CASSLGSGGAEEQYF.